This T cell receptor (beta chain) stems from a study of neurological immune-mediated disorders. Study-level points and caveats: None of the CDR3 amino acid sequences in expanded clones turned up in more than one subject, which points to private repertoires in all groups.

Germline trimming cut 0 bases from V and 4 bases from J; bases unmatched to any gene: 12. This CDR3 region has 17 residues. From germline, CDR1 is DFQATT and CDR2 SNEGSKA (reference sequence). The cDNA was produced through 5'RACE with 10-nucleotide random UMIs. The output of every sequencing run exceeded 180 million TCR-beta sequences, derived from 15-18 subjects. MiXCR was run by TCRdb on the 5' RACE reads, yielding one entry per CDR3 protein. The data show about 28,000 distinct CDR3 sequences, with under 8% seen just once and roughly 9% held by the top ten. In this sample, this clonotype turned up many times. The target antigen is unknown.

The chain has TRBV20-1 and TRBJ1-5; 7 nucleotides line up with TRBD1. The sequence derives from a woman aged 50 to 60 in good health. Sequenced: PBMCs. CDR3 loop: CSARDLVSDRANQPQHF. CDR3 bases: TGCAGTGCTAGAGATTTAGTGAGCGACAGGGCTAATCAGCCCCAGCATTTT.